This entry lists 8 T cell receptor beta chains sequenced from one sample in a study of T cells in women clearing cervical HPV infection. The data were produced by immunoSEQ multiplex PCR, yet TCRdb's version contains in-frame clones alone and is incomplete. This repertoire includes roughly 47,000 clones. The sample comprised blood buffy coat. The source of these receptors is a woman aged 18-70 years with a cervical HPV16 infection that either progressed to CIN3+ or cleared (not recorded which).

As for this clone: Germline is not matched at one junction end, which may reflect a read error. Sequencing ends 3 residues short of the CDR3 end; the germline J gene provides the rest. The chain links TRBV6-1 to TRBJ2-3, with 13 bases lining up with TRBD2. The CDR3 is 15 residues long. The germline V gene has CDR1 MNHNS and CDR2 SASEGT. The CDR3: CASREGLAGADTQYF. The CDR3 bases that were read are TGTGCCAGCAGGGAAGGACTAGCGGGAGCAGATACG.

Turning to this clone: The DNA ends 3 residues before the CDR3 does, and the rest of the CDR3 is filled in from the germline J gene. This sequence joins TRBV5-4 and TRBJ2-2, with D tentatively TRBD2 (6 bases). Germline values: CDR1 SGHNT, CDR2 YYREEE (reference sequence). The CDR3 covers 16 residues. The V and J ends lost 1 base and 5 bases respectively, with 15 bases between them. The CDR3 bases that were read are TGTGCCAGCAGCTTGTATCCGTCTAGCGTAACCGGGGAG. Its protein is CASSLYPSSVTGE. The whole CDR3 sequence reads CASSLYPSSVTGELFF.

On this clone itself: At the DNA level, this CDR3 is encoded by other sequences in the same sample as well. The CDR3 DNA, read in part, is TGTGCCAGCAGTTACGGGACAATTACCAATGAG. Protein: CASSYGTITNE. The entire CDR3 protein is CASSYGTITNEQFF. The chain recombines TRBV6-2 or TRBV6-3 with TRBJ2-1, with D possibly TRBD1 on 6 matching bases. The CDR3 extends 3 residues past the end of the read, so its final part is completed from the germline J gene. CDR3 length: 14 residues. The germline V and J ends were trimmed by 2 bases and 6 bases, with 11 bases remaining between them. Germline loops: CDR1 MNHEY, CDR2 SVGEGT.

About this clone: The read ends 3 residues shy of where the CDR3 ends; the end is completed using the germline J gene. The chain is built from TRBV7-2 and TRBJ2-5, with 8 nucleotides matching TRBD2. Trimming at V came to 3 bases and at J to 5 bases, leaving 5 bases not matched to a gene. CDR1 is SGHTA, CDR2 FQGNSA, per germline. This CDR3 has 14 amino acids. The CDR3: CASSFLAGGETQYF. CDR3 DNA (partial): TGTGCCAGCAGCTTCCTAGCGGGTGGGGAGACC. Complete variable domain (other parts from reference TRBV7-2 and TRBJ2-5): GAGVSQSPSNKVTEKGKDVELRCDPISGHTALYWYRQSLGQGLEFLIYFQGNSAPDKSGLPSDRFSAERTGGSVSTLTIQRTQQEDSAVYLCASSFLAGGETQYFGPGTRLLVL.

As for this clone: The read ends 3 residues before the CDR3 terminus; that terminus is restored from the germline J gene. This sequence joins TRBV30 and TRBJ1-1; 8 nucleotides line up with TRBD1. Germline V gives CDR1 GTSNPN, CDR2 SVGIG (reference sequence). This CDR3 contains 12 residues. Incomplete CDR3 DNA: TGTGCCTGGGGCCCTCAGGGGGCGCGG. Translated, it gives CAWGPQGAR. The full CDR3 protein reads CAWGPQGARAFF.

Concerning this clone itself: The CDR3 goes on 3 residues after the read ends, and that part is filled in from the germline J gene. The chain has TRBV6-2 or TRBV6-3 and TRBJ2-3; D not resolved. The CDR3 has 13 amino acids. Germline-derived CDR1 and CDR2 are MNHEY and SVGEGT. V was clipped by 7 bases and J by 1 base, with 9 bases between them. The sequenced part of the CDR3 DNA is TGTGCCAGCACTAACCACGGCACAGATACG. It codes for CASTNHGTDT. The CDR3 reads in full as CASTNHGTDTQYF.

For this clone: The DNA ends 3 residues before the CDR3 does, and the rest of the CDR3 is filled in from the germline J gene. J is TRBJ2-7 and V is TRBV5-7; 8 bases align to TRBD1. TRBV5-7 is an ORF, with its function uncertain. This CDR3 spans 15 amino acids. The V gene end was trimmed by 5 bases and the J gene end by 1 base; junction bases not matched to a gene: 8. This chain's CDR3 is CASRRTGWWSYEQYF. The CDR3 DNA, read in part, is TGTGCCAGCAGACGGACAGGGTGGTGGTCCTACGAG.

As concerns this clone: Mismatch with germline at one junction end may stem from a read error. The read ends 3 residues shy of where the CDR3 ends; the end is completed using the germline J gene. This sequence joins TRBV7-9 and TRBJ1-1, with D unclear. This CDR3 region has 10 residues. Looked up from germline, CDR1 is SEHNR and CDR2 is FQNEAQ (reference sequence). The CDR3 loop is CSSSLYEAFF. The covered CDR3 bases are TGTTCCAGCAGCTTATATGAA.